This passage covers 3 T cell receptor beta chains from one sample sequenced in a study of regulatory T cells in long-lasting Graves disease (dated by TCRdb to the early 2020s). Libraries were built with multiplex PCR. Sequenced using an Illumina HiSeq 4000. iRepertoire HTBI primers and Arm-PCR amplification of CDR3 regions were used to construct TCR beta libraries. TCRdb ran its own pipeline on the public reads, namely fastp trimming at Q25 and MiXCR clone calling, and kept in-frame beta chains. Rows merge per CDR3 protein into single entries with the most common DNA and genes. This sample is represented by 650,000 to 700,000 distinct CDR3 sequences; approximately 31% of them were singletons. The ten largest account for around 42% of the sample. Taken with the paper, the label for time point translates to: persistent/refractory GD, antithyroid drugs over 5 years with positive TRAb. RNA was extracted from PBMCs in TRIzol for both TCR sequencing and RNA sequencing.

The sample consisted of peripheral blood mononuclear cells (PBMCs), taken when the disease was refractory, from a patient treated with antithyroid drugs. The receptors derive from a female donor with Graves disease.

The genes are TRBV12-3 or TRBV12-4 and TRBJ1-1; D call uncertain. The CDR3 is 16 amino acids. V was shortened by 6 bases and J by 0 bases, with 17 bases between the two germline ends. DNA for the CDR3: TGTGCCAGCAGCGTAGGGCACTCGTGGATGAACACTGAAGCTTTCTTT. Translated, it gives CASSVGHSWMNTEAFF.

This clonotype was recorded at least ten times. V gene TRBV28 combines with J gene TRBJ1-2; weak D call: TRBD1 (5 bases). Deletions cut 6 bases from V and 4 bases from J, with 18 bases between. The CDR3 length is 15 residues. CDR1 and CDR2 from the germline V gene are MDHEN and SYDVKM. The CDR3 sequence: CASSPPTGVIYGYTF. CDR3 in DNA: TGTGCCAGCAGCCCCCCCACAGGTGTCATCTATGGCTACACCTTC.

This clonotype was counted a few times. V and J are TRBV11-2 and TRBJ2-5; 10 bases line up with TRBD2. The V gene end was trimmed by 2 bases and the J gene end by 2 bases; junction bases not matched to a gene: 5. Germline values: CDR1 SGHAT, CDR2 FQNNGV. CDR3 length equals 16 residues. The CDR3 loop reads CASSLLLAGLQETQYF. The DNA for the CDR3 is TGTGCCAGCAGCTTATTACTAGCGGGATTACAAGAGACCCAGTACTTC.